In this sample, the clone carrying this T cell receptor beta chain turned up a few times. TCR beta cDNA libraries had unique molecular identifiers. Each CDR3 protein gets one entry after TCRdb re-called the PCR reads with MiXCR. The table includes roughly 400,000 distinct CDR3 sequences, 39% detected once. This sample stems from a study of post-analysis software for immune sequencing data. Sequencing was performed on blood. The clonotype comes from a girl aged 2-15 years with multiple sclerosis.

The CDR3 nucleotides are TGCGCCAGCAGCTTGTCGCCGAGCTCCTACAATGAGCAGTTCTTC. Its protein product is CASSLSPSSYNEQFF. The chain uses TRBV5-1 and TRBJ2-1; D remains ambiguous. Germline V gene sequence: CDR1 SGHRS, CDR2 YFSETQ. V gave up 1 base and J gave up 0 bases, with 8 bases separating them. The length of the CDR3 is 15 residues.